This T cell receptor beta chain was sequenced in a study of CD8 T cells in Susac syndrome. This clonotype was recorded only once. With random hexamers, reverse transcription was performed on about 0.5 to 1 ug of RNA. Coverage of TCR beta CDR3 amplification by immunoSEQ multiplex PCR extended to 54 Vbeta and 13 Jbeta. In TCRdb, the immunoSEQ multiplex PCR reads were re-called with MiXCR into one record per CDR3 protein. The sample has about 150,000 distinct CDR3 sequences; approximately 93% are singletons. Sequencing of TCR beta drew on CD8+ and CD4+ T cells from blood. The J segment lost 8 bases and the V segment lost 1 base, leaving 11 bases of the junction unmatched. Looked up from germline, CDR1 is LGHDT and CDR2 is YNNKEL (reference sequence). The CDR3 runs 17 residues.

The TCR comes from a human donor with multiple sclerosis. The chain uses TRBV3-1 and TRBJ2-1; 10 bases align to TRBD2. The sequencing sample was made of CD4+ T cells from PBMCs. CDR3 DNA sequence: TGTGCCAGCAGCCAAGGGCCTAGCGGGAGTTACATCTATGAGCAGTTCTTC. It encodes CASSQGPSGSYIYEQFF.